This is a list of T cell receptor beta chains from one sample in a study of T cells in Graves' hyperthyroidism and ophthalmopathy. TCRdb recomputed calls from the multiplex PCR reads with MiXCR, one row per CDR3 protein. The sample consists of approximately 640,000 distinct CDR3 sequences, 45% of them appearing once. Sequencing input: peripheral blood or thyroid tissue (not recorded which). These receptors were obtained from an adult man with Graves' disease, either hyperthyroidism or ophthalmopathy (not recorded which). Each CDR3 is given with its conserved first and last residue. D genes are given only for firm matches. A clone size is listed for some rows: how often the clone was seen (once, few, many), or a class if it is expanded.

d_call j_call v_call clone_size cdr3_nt cdr3_aa
- TRBJ1-5 TRBV12-3/TRBV12-4 - TGTGCCAGCAGTTCCGGGGTCAGCATCCATCAGCCCCAGCATTTT CASSSGVSIHQPQHF
- TRBJ1-1 TRBV20-1 - TGCAGTCCGACAATCTTGAACACTGAAGCTTTCTTT CSPTILNTEAFF
TRBD1 TRBJ1-6 TRBV10-3 - TGTGCCATAGCATACAGGGGGGACCCAGTGACACCCCTCCACTTT CAIAYRGDPVTPLHF
- TRBJ1-2 TRBV2 few TGTGCCAGCAGTGTCGGGGCTACTAACTATGGCTACACCTTC CASSVGATNYGYTF
- TRBJ1-4 TRBV12-3/TRBV12-4 many TGTGCCAGCAGCGGACCGCGGGGTGAAAAACTGTTTTTT CASSGPRGEKLFF
- TRBJ1-2 TRBV7-2 many TGTGCCAGCACCCCTGTCGGGGCTCATGGCTACACCTTC CASTPVGAHGYTF
- TRBJ2-2 TRBV11-2 few TGTGCCAGCAGCCAAGAAGGTACCCAGGGCACCGGGGAGCTGTTTTTT CASSQEGTQGTGELFF
- TRBJ2-7 TRBV10-3 - TGTGCCATCAGAGCAGGGCTCTCCTACGAGCAGTACTTC CAIRAGLSYEQYF
- TRBJ1-4 TRBV6-5 - TGTGCCAGCAGTTACTTCGCGACAGGAGCTGCAACTAATGAAAAACTGTTTTTT CASSYFATGAATNEKLFF
TRBD1 TRBJ2-7 TRBV7-9 - TGTGCCAGCAGCCCCGGACAGGTCAGGAACGAGCAGTACTTC CASSPGQVRNEQYF
- TRBJ1-4 TRBV5-4 - TGTGCCAGCAGCTTGAGGACCGGGATTGGTGAAAAACTGTTTTTT CASSLRTGIGEKLFF
- TRBJ1-5 TRBV20-1 few TGCAGTGCTAGTAAAGGGGGTGTTCAGCCCCAGCATTTT CSASKGGVQPQHF
- TRBJ1-2 TRBV25-1 few TGTGCCAGCATCGATGCGGGACGGAGTAACTATGGCTACACCTTC CASIDAGRSNYGYTF
- TRBJ1-1 TRBV20-1 - TGCAGTGCTAGAGATAGATCGGGGTTCTGGGCTGAAGCTTTCTTT CSARDRSGFWAEAFF
- TRBJ1-4 TRBV2 - TGTGCCAGCTTCCAGGCAACTAATGAAAAACTGTTTTTT CASFQATNEKLFF
- TRBJ2-6 TRBV15 many TGTGCCACCAGCAGAGATTCGGGACTGGCCTCTGGGGCCAACGTCCTGACTTTC CATSRDSGLASGANVLTF
TRBD2 TRBJ2-7 TRBV20-1 many TGCAGTGCTAGCGAACTAGCGGGGCGCTCCTACGAGCAGTACTTC CSASELAGRSYEQYF
TRBD2 TRBJ2-5 TRBV20-1 few TGCAGTGCTAGAGATTTGGGACTAGCGTCTGAGACCCAGTACTTC CSARDLGLASETQYF
- TRBJ1-2 TRBV5-1 - TGCGCCAGCAGCTTGCTGGGGTACACTGGTGGCTACACCTTC CASSLLGYTGGYTF
- TRBJ1-3 TRBV4-2 few TGTGCCAGCAGCCAAGGTGGAAGAGGGAAAGGAAACACCATATATTTT CASSQGGRGKGNTIYF
TRBD1 TRBJ1-4 TRBV20-1 few TGCAGTGCCGGGACAGGTGAAAAACTGTTTTTT CSAGTGEKLFF
TRBD1 TRBJ1-2 TRBV10-3 - TGTGCCATCAGTGAGACGGGACAGGGCTATGGCTACACCTTC CAISETGQGYGYTF
- TRBJ2-7 TRBV9 - TGTGCTAGGGGCCATCTACCCTACGAGCAGTACTTC CARGHLPYEQYF
TRBD2 TRBJ2-7 TRBV19 few TGTGCCAGTAGTAAAACCCTAGGACTAGCGCCGACCTACGAGCAGTACTTC CASSKTLGLAPTYEQYF
TRBD1 TRBJ2-7 TRBV10-3 - TGTGCCATCAGTTGGACAGGATCCATGGAGCAGTACTTC CAISWTGSMEQYF
- TRBJ1-2 TRBV12-3/TRBV12-4 few TGTGCCATCTCGCCTCTGGTAGGAAACTATGGCTACACCTTC CAISPLVGNYGYTF
- TRBJ1-1 TRBV19 few TGTGCCAGTAGGCGTTCGTGGGATGAAGCTTTCTTT CASRRSWDEAFF
- TRBJ1-2 TRBV25-1 once TGTGCCAGCAGTTTCGGGGACACAGCTAACTATGGCTACACCTTC CASSFGDTANYGYTF
- TRBJ1-1 TRBV16 many TGTGCCAGCAGCCAGGGATTGCAAGCTTTCTTT CASSQGLQAFF
- TRBJ1-1 TRBV5-1 - TGCGCCAGTCGAAGCCGAGGCACTGAAGCTTTCTTT CASRSRGTEAFF
TRBD1 TRBJ1-6 TRBV19 once TGTGCCAGTAGTACCGGGGACAGCGGATCGCCCCTCCACTTT CASSTGDSGSPLHF
TRBD2 TRBJ2-7 TRBV6-5 many TGTGCCAGCAGTTCTGGACTAGCCGGCTGGCAGTACTTC CASSSGLAGWQYF
- TRBJ2-7 TRBV7-2 - TGTGCCCGCAGACGGGGGGCTGCCTACGAGCAGTACTTC CARRRGAAYEQYF
- TRBJ1-6 TRBV2 few TGTGCCAGCAGCCGGGGGTTTAATTCACCCCTCCACTTT CASSRGFNSPLHF
- TRBJ2-5 TRBV2 - TGTGCCAGCAGTGGGGTAGACTCCCGAGAGACCCAGTACTTC CASSGVDSRETQYF
- TRBJ1-1 TRBV6-6 few TGTGCCAGCAGTCGATGGGGGGCCGGCGTCACTGAAGCTTTCTTT CASSRWGAGVTEAFF
- TRBJ2-5 TRBV2 - TGTGCCAGCAGTGCTGGGGAGGCTAGCCAAGAGACCCAGTACTTC CASSAGEASQETQYF
TRBD2 TRBJ2-7 TRBV12-3/TRBV12-4 few TGTGCCAGCAGTTTCAGCGGGAGTAGCGAGCAGTACTTC CASSFSGSSEQYF
- TRBJ2-5 TRBV6-6 - TGTGTAGCCGGGTTAGGGTGGGAGACCCAGTACTTC CVAGLGWETQYF
- TRBJ1-1 TRBV29-1 - TGCAGCGTTGATTTTTCGAGTGCTGAAGCTTTCTTT CSVDFSSAEAFF
TRBD1 TRBJ1-4 TRBV19 few TGTGCCAGTCTCTTACAGGGGGATACTAATGAAAAACTGTTTTTT CASLLQGDTNEKLFF
TRBD1 TRBJ1-4 TRBV20-1 - TGCAGTGCTAGAGATCTCCTCGGGACAGTAGGGGACAATGAAAAACTGTTTTTT CSARDLLGTVGDNEKLFF
- TRBJ1-1 TRBV7-3 - TGTGCCAGCAGCCCCGCCGACAGGACCTTT CASSPADRTF
TRBD1 TRBJ2-6 TRBV6-5 few TGTGCCAGCAGTTATTACGGGACAGCGTCTGGGGCCAACGTCCTGACTTTC CASSYYGTASGANVLTF
- TRBJ1-2 TRBV29-1 many TGCAGCGTTGAACATCAGGGGAAGTATGGCTACACCTTC CSVEHQGKYGYTF
- TRBJ1-2 TRBV12-3/TRBV12-4 few TGTGCCAGCAGTTTCGCGGGGGGGCAGCGGTATGGCTACACCTTC CASSFAGGQRYGYTF